The source of this TCR beta chain is a study of early T cells in non-severe SARS-CoV-2 infection. The overall study: Bulk RNA from unsorted whole blood was sequenced; chains were unpaired.

This clonotype was seen a few times. Its antigen is not identified. The CDR3 is 14 amino acids. Germline CDR1 is LNHDA and CDR2 is SQIVND (reference sequence). Germline trimming cut 4 bases from V and 7 bases from J; bases unmatched to any gene: 7. Tagging with unique molecular identifiers was applied to individual cDNA molecules. TCRdb passed the 5' RACE reads through MiXCR, listing each CDR3 protein once. The table records under 70,000 distinct CDR3 sequences, approximately 6.1% of them present only once. Study-wide findings and caveats: VDJdb matching skewed toward anti-spike CD8 responses, missing private and CD4 specificities.

V gene TRBV19 combines with J gene TRBJ2-1, with 7 bases aligning to TRBD1. The TCR comes from an adult who was a healthcare worker with PCR-confirmed SARS-CoV-2 infection or an uninfected control (not recorded which). The sample consisted of whole blood, taken at baseline. For the CDR3, the DNA is TGTGCCAGTAGTAAGGGGGCCGCGGTGAATGAGCAGTTCTTC. Amino acids: CASSKGAAVNEQFF.